These T cell receptor beta chains were read from a single sample in a study of blood T cell repertoires in COVID-19. The table came from immunoSEQ multiplex PCR; TCRdb's copy has only in-frame clones and leaves some out. The top ten hold roughly 8% of the sample, which has under 200,000 clones, 70% to 90% seen once. Material: peripheral blood. Receptor source: a man aged 60 to 69 with acute or convalescent COVID-19. CDR3s include the opening cysteine and the closing phenylalanine or tryptophan.

V gene,CDR3 protein
TRBV15,CATSRDQGLAGGYEQFF
TRBV6-5,CASRGDRTWGEQYF
TRBV5-1,CASSSGQGAVTGELFF
TRBV10-3,CAISESEVQGIEQYF
TRBV3-1/TRBV3-2,CASSPVRGTEAFF
TRBV5-6,CASSALGLAGGPGEQYF
TRBV28,CASTPGTSRTGELFF
TRBV2,CASRARQGLNTIYF
TRBV5-4,CASSLNPTGSEAFF
TRBV12-2,CASRLGGRRRANTGELFF
TRBV11-3,CASSLGQGSYNEQFF
TRBV10-2,CASSEFQTGYEQYF
TRBV3-1/TRBV3-2,CASSPRQSYGYTF
TRBV27,CASNTGLPNTEAFF
TRBV28,CASRRQSNTEAFF
TRBV28,CASSLTGTGSGYGYTF
TRBV27,CASSPGIRGQDQPQHF
TRBV6-5,CASSLTGENYGYTF
TRBV7-9,CALQEALIGGYTF
TRBV24-1,CATSDLTGNLEGYTF
TRBV28,CASSIGTGLGKLFF
TRBV7-9,CASSSMADSPLHF
TRBV27,CASTLAGSSYNEQFF
TRBV5-4,CASSLGLAGGDEQFF
TRBV10-2,CASSPRSGASGANVLTF
TRBV19,CASNRDRFNQPQHF
TRBV7-8,CASSPARVGTDTQYF
TRBV28,CASRTAAGGNIQYF
TRBV7-2,CASRAGQGAGQPQHF
TRBV7-2,CASRPRTSGYEQYF
TRBV2,CASRREANTGELFF
TRBV6-1,CASSDLNQPQHF
TRBV20-1,CSARGGSPLHF
TRBV5-8,CAHERPGQGLSTIYF
TRBV6-5,CASSWGEDTEAFF
TRBV9,CASSVDPSSYEQYF
TRBV28,CASSLAQGTEAFF
TRBV28,CASSSTSGSGEQFF
TRBV10-1,CASSPGVAGGKGNEQFF
TRBV5-4,CASSRQGLGTGELFF
TRBV28,CASSFAGISYEQYF
TRBV7-2,CASSFGEARQETQYF
TRBV7-8,CASSLVGGTGDYEQYF